Shown below are 28 T cell receptor beta chains from a single sample sequenced in a study of control samples from healthy donors and cancer patients. Profiling relied on immunoSEQ multiplex PCR, and the TCRdb table lists in-frame clones only, not all of them. This table has 95,000 to 130,000 clones, around nine tenths appearing once. Sample: blood. The receptors here all came from a woman in her 70s in good health.

The CDR3 loop reads CASSSGGTEAFF. In nucleotides, the CDR3 is TGTGCCAGCAGTTCAGGGGGCACTGAAGCTTTCTTT. The chain employs TRBV6-5 and TRBJ1-1; 7 bases are a match to TRBD1. Germline V gene data show CDR1 as MNHEY and CDR2 as SVGAGI. This CDR3 is 12 amino acids long. Losses at the gene ends were 4 bases for V and 4 bases for J; bases not matched to a gene: 0.

In this sample, this clone turned up once. The chain has TRBV18 and TRBJ2-7; D may be TRBD1 (5 bases). The germline V and J ends were trimmed by 6 bases and 3 bases, with 12 bases remaining between them. CDR3 size: 13 residues. Per the germline V gene, CDR1 is KGHSH and CDR2 is LQKENI. The CDR3: CASSPGHSYEQYF. The CDR3 nucleotides read TGTGCCAGCTCCCCTGGACACAGCTACGAGCAGTACTTC.

This clone was counted a single time. The chain combines TRBV6-5 with TRBJ2-5; 8 nucleotides align to TRBD1. Germline CDR1 MNHEY, CDR2 SVGAGI. CDR3 length: 14 amino acids. V gave up 5 bases and J gave up 1 base; unmatched junction bases: 3. The CDR3 DNA is TGTGCCAGCAGTCGGGACAGGAGCCAAGAGACCCAGTACTTC. Amino acid sequence: CASSRDRSQETQYF.

The rearrangement uses TRBV5-1 and TRBJ1-4, with 8 bases fitting TRBD1. The trim removed 4 bases at V and 5 bases at J, leaving 7 bases unmatched. The CDR3 totals 15 residues. The germline V gene encodes CDR1 SGHRS and CDR2 YFSETQ. The CDR3 loop reads CASSEQGGANEKLFF. The CDR3 coding sequence is TGCGCCAGCAGCGAACAGGGGGGAGCAAATGAAAAACTGTTTTTT.

The chain carries TRBV4-1 and TRBJ1-4; D is uncertain. The CDR3 runs 14 residues. CDR1 and CDR2 (germline): MGHRA, YSYEKL. The ends were cut back, 3 bases at V and 6 bases at J, with 11 bases in the middle. CDR3 sequence reads: CASSQAARDEKLFF. The CDR3 DNA reads as TGCGCCAGCAGCCAGGCGGCGAGGGATGAAAAACTGTTTTTT.

The J gene is TRBJ1-2, the V gene TRBV3-1 (or the pseudogene TRBV3-2); D is possibly TRBD1 (5 bases). The CDR3 is 14 residues long. V was clipped by 1 base and J by 5 bases, with 11 bases between them. The germline V gene has CDR1 LGHDT and CDR2 YNNKEL (reference sequence). In nucleotides, the CDR3 is TGTGCCAGCAGCCAAGGCCGGGACGTGTATGGCTACACCTTC. Residues: CASSQGRDVYGYTF.

The sample holds many counts of this clone. The rearrangement joins TRBV6-2 or TRBV6-3 to TRBJ2-1; D assignment may be TRBD1 or TRBD2 (5 bases each). V shed 4 bases and J shed 8 bases, with 15 bases lying between them. Per germline, CDR1 MNHEY and CDR2 SVGEGT. This CDR3 comprises 14 residues. This chain's CDR3 is CASSSPGTPDEQFF. CDR3 in DNA: TGTGCCAGCAGTTCCCCCGGGACCCCCGATGAGCAGTTCTTC.

The CDR3: CASSLTGETGELFF. The DNA for the CDR3 is TGCGCCAGCAGCTTGACAGGGGAGACCGGGGAGCTGTTTTTT. The V call is TRBV5-1, the J call TRBJ2-2; 7 bases map to TRBD1. The CDR3 extends over 14 amino acids. The ends lost 1 base at V and 5 bases at J; junction bases unmatched: 2. From germline, CDR1 is SGHRS and CDR2 YFSETQ.

The count of this clone is one. The rearrangement links TRBV5-4 to TRBJ1-2, with 7 nucleotides matching TRBD1. V shed 4 bases, J shed 4 bases, and the junction held 16 bases outside the gene matches. CDR1 is SGHNT and CDR2 is YYREEE in the germline V gene (reference sequence). The CDR3 has 17 amino acids. As DNA, the CDR3 is TGTGCCAGCAGCCTCAGCCGCTTCGGACAGGAGGGCTATGGCTACACCTTC. Protein: CASSLSRFGQEGYGYTF.

The V gene is TRBV5-4, the J gene TRBJ1-2; 8 bases line up with TRBD1. CDR1 is SGHNT, CDR2 YYREEE, per germline (reference sequence). V lost 4 bases to trimming and J lost 7 bases; unmatched junction nucleotides: 6. The CDR3 has 13 residues. This CDR3 is CASSPQGDTGYTF. Here the CDR3 DNA reads TGTGCCAGCAGCCCACAGGGGGATACTGGCTACACCTTC.

This chain uses TRBV21-1 with TRBJ1-1. TRBV21-1 corresponds to a pseudogene. The CDR3 is made up of 13 amino acids. This CDR3 is CASSKGEDTEAFF. The CDR3 region has the DNA TGTGCCAGCAGCAAAGGGGAGGACACTGAAGCTTTCTTT.

The chain joins TRBV7-2 to TRBJ1-6; unclear D gene. This CDR3 contains 13 residues. CDR1 is SGHTA, CDR2 FQGNSA, per germline. V dropped 2 bases and J dropped 6 bases, with 5 bases sitting between them. The CDR3 loop reads CASSLQPNSPLHF. CDR3 coding DNA: TGTGCCAGCAGCTTACAGCCTAATTCACCCCTCCACTTT.

This chain uses TRBV11-2 with TRBJ2-1, with TRBD2 as a possible D gene (6 bases). Germline CDR1 and CDR2: SGHAT and FQNNGV. The CDR3 covers 15 residues. V dropped 0 bases and J dropped 3 bases, with 9 bases sitting between them. This CDR3 is CASSLEAGFYNEQFF. Written as DNA, the CDR3 is TGTGCCAGCAGCTTAGAGGCGGGGTTCTACAATGAGCAGTTCTTC.

The chain uses TRBV5-1 and TRBJ1-3; a weak D match, TRBD1 (5 bases). Between the trimmed V and J ends, which lost 0 bases and 7 bases, there was a span of 14 bases. This CDR3 has 15 amino acids. The V gene's germline CDR1 is SGHRS and CDR2 YFSETQ. CDR3 loop: CASSLDGRAGNTIYF. For the CDR3, the DNA is TGCGCCAGCAGCTTGGATGGCAGGGCAGGGAACACCATATATTTT.

This clone was counted only a few times. This sequence joins TRBV11-2 and TRBJ2-1, with 9 bases identical to TRBD2. The CDR3 sequence is 15 residues long. Germline CDR1 is SGHAT and CDR2 is FQNNGV. With 5 bases clipped from V and 5 bases from J, the junction kept 7 bases outside the gene matches. The CDR3 sequence is CASSLGTSNHNEQFF. CDR3 nucleotides: TGTGCCAGCAGCCTCGGGACTAGCAACCACAATGAGCAGTTCTTC.

The gene calls are TRBV2 and TRBJ1-1; 7 bases fit TRBD1. Germline CDR1 is SNHLY and CDR2 is FYNNEI. The CDR3 has 14 amino acids. V shed 5 bases, J shed 4 bases, and the junction held 7 bases outside the gene matches. The DNA of the CDR3 is TGTGCCAGCAGTCGACAGGGAATAAGCACTGAAGCTTTCTTT. Protein product: CASSRQGISTEAFF.

In DNA form, the CDR3 reads TGTGCCAGCAGCTCACCGGGTGCCCCGGAGCAGTACTTC. It yields the protein CASSSPGAPEQYF. The genes are TRBV7-9 and TRBJ2-7, with unresolved D. Trimming pared 4 bases from V and 7 bases from J, leaving 14 bases between. The germline gives CDR1 SEHNR, CDR2 FQNEAQ (reference sequence). The CDR3 runs 13 residues.

This chain links TRBV5-6 with TRBJ1-5; D gene ambiguous. Germline CDR1 SGHDT, CDR2 YYEEEE. The CDR3 contains 13 residues. V lost 3 bases to trimming and J lost 9 bases, with 13 bases between them. This chain's CDR3 is CASSSFGQSPQHF. As DNA, the CDR3 is TGTGCCAGCAGCTCGTTCGGTCAATCGCCCCAGCATTTT. The variable domain in full, completed from reference TRBV5-6 and TRBJ1-5, reads DAGVTQSPTHLIKTRGQQVTLRCSPKSGHDTVSWYQQALGQGPQFIFQYYEEEERQRGNFPDRFSGHQFPNYSSELNVNALLLGDSALYLCASSSFGQSPQHFGDGTRLSIL.

This chain connects TRBV7-2 to TRBJ2-3, with D tentatively TRBD1 or TRBD2 (6 bases each). Deletions cut 5 bases from V and 4 bases from J, with 13 bases between. Germline V gene sequence: CDR1 SGHTA, CDR2 FQGNSA. This CDR3 has 14 residues. CDR3 region: CASSIGGSADTQYF. The CDR3 coding sequence is TGTGCCAGCAGCATCGGGGGCTCGGCAGATACGCAGTATTTT.

This clone was counted a single time. This sequence joins TRBV7-2 and TRBJ2-1; TRBD2 matches at 8 bases. The J segment lost 9 bases and the V segment lost 2 bases, leaving 9 bases of the junction unmatched. The germline V gene has CDR1 SGHTA and CDR2 FQGNSA. CDR3 size: 15 residues. For the CDR3, the DNA is TGTGCCAGCAGCTTAACCAGCGGGGGCATAGCTGAGCAGTTCTTC. It codes for CASSLTSGGIAEQFF.

The chain has TRBV5-1 and TRBJ2-1; 16 nucleotides match TRBD2. Trimming took 2 bases from V and 8 from J; bases not matched to a gene: 10. The CDR3 has 18 residues. CDR1 and CDR2 (germline): SGHRS, YFSETQ. CDR3 coding DNA: TGCGCCAGCAGCTTTCTTCCCGGGACTAGCGGGGGGGCCCATGAGCAGTTCTTC. Its protein is CASSFLPGTSGGAHEQFF.

About this clone itself: Other nucleotide sequences in the sample specify the same CDR3. V is TRBV6-5 and J is TRBJ2-5, with TRBD1 matching 9 bases. This CDR3 region has 14 residues. Germline V gene sequence: CDR1 MNHEY, CDR2 SVGAGI. Losses at the gene ends were 6 bases for V and 5 bases for J; bases not matched to a gene: 7. CDR3 DNA: TGTGCCAGCAGGGACAGGGGCCGGGGGGAGACCCAGTACTTC. Translating it yields CASRDRGRGETQYF.

The chain employs TRBV4-3 and TRBJ2-1; D remains ambiguous. V was pared by 0 bases and J by 12 bases, with 15 bases between. Germline CDR1 reads LGHNA; CDR2 reads YSLEER. This CDR3 is 14 amino acids long. The DNA for the CDR3 is TGCGCCAGCAGCCAAGATCTGATGGGGATGGGGCAGTTCTTC. This encodes CASSQDLMGMGQFF.

J is TRBJ1-6 and V is TRBV6-2 or TRBV6-3, with D possibly TRBD1 on 5 matching bases. CDR3 length equals 15 residues. The ends were cut back, 1 base at V and 7 bases at J, with 11 bases in the middle. Germline assignment: CDR1 MNHEY and CDR2 SVGEGT. This chain's CDR3 is CASSYYTGVNSPLHF. For the CDR3, the DNA is TGTGCCAGCAGTTACTATACGGGGGTAAATTCACCCCTCCACTTT.

This clone was detected a few times. This sample includes further DNA sequences coding for the same CDR3. The chain is built from TRBV2 and TRBJ1-2; D perhaps matches TRBD1 (5 bases). The CDR3 runs to 13 residues. CDR1 and CDR2 (germline): SNHLY, FYNNEI. V was clipped by 3 bases and J by 2 bases, with 7 bases between them. CDR3 amino acids: CASSDEGNYGYTF. CDR3 nucleotides: TGTGCCAGCAGTGATGAGGGGAACTATGGCTACACCTTC.

The table lists this clone with a count of one. This chain links TRBV6-5 with TRBJ2-1; 7 nucleotides match TRBD2. There are 13 residues in the CDR3. Per the germline V gene, CDR1 is MNHEY and CDR2 is SVGAGI. The junction had 14 bases not matched to a gene; V was cut back by 8 bases and J by 13 bases. The CDR3, as DNA: TGTGCCAGCCTTACTAGCGCCCGTCTCCCCCAGTTCTTC. Protein product: CASLTSARLPQFF.

The rearrangement uses TRBV19 and TRBJ1-5, with D unclear. The germline gives CDR1 LNHDA, CDR2 SQIVND (reference sequence). This CDR3 has 14 residues. The V gene lost 3 bases and the J gene lost 6 bases, with 12 bases spanning the gap. Here the CDR3 reads CASSIFPGRQPQHF. In nucleotides, the CDR3 is TGTGCCAGTAGTATCTTTCCGGGTCGTCAGCCCCAGCATTTT.

The J gene is TRBJ2-5, the V gene TRBV25-1; D gene unclear. The CDR3 is 13 residues long. CDR1 is MGHDK, CDR2 SYGVNS, per germline. V was cut by 5 bases and J by 7 bases, with 14 bases left in between. As DNA, the CDR3 is TGTGCCAGCAGTAGCGTCGGCCCCCGGACCCAGTACTTC. It is translated as CASSSVGPRTQYF.